These 5 T cell receptor beta chains share one sample of origin, sequenced in a study of identifying expanded T cells in peripheral blood. The protocol was immunoSEQ multiplex PCR, while the TCRdb copy is restricted to in-frame clones and leaves out a portion. Of some 95,000 clones in the sample, roughly 87% were seen once. The sequenced sample consisted of blood. The source is a person aged 18 to 70 in good health.

V and J are TRBV9 and TRBJ1-2; D gene unclear. Trimming shortened V by 3 bases and J by 4 bases, and 7 bases separated the two germline ends. The germline V gene has CDR1 SGDLS and CDR2 YYNGEE. The CDR3 spans 12 residues. The CDR3 here is CASSGVTYGYTF. The CDR3 bases are TGTGCCAGCAGCGGAGTGACCTATGGCTACACCTTC.

The V call is TRBV5-6, the J call TRBJ2-7, with TRBD1 matching 7 bases. Germline assignment: CDR1 SGHDT and CDR2 YYEEEE. The trim removed 4 bases at V and 6 bases at J, leaving 4 bases unmatched. The CDR3 is 12 residues long. In DNA, the CDR3 is TGTGCCAGCAGCCTGGGGACAGTCGAGCAGTACTTC. Its translation is CASSLGTVEQYF.

The rearrangement uses TRBV5-1 and TRBJ2-1; D is ambiguous. The V end was cut by 1 base, the J end by 0 bases, with 8 bases between. CDR3 length: 15 residues. Germline loops: CDR1 SGHRS, CDR2 YFSETQ. The CDR3 DNA sequence: TGCGCCAGCAGCTTGTGGCAGAGCTCCTACAATGAGCAGTTCTTC. It translates to CASSLWQSSYNEQFF.

This rearrangement joins TRBV11-2 to TRBJ2-1; weak D call: TRBD1 (6 bases). The CDR3 runs 14 residues. The V gene's germline CDR1 is SGHAT and CDR2 FQNNGV. Trimming took off 1 base at V and 6 bases at J, with 10 bases between the two ends. The CDR3 DNA follows: TGTGCCAGCAGCTTAGCCCCACAGGGCAATGAGCAGTTCTTC. It yields the protein CASSLAPQGNEQFF.

V usage is TRBV2 and J usage is TRBJ1-1; tentative D call: TRBD1 (5 bases). Trimming stripped 6 bases from V and 5 bases from J, with 16 bases between. Germline CDR1 reads SNHLY; CDR2 reads FYNNEI. The CDR3 sequence is 14 residues long. The CDR3 here is CASRGGLGKTEAFF. The CDR3 nucleotides read TGTGCCAGCAGGGGGGGACTGGGGAAAACTGAAGCTTTCTTT.